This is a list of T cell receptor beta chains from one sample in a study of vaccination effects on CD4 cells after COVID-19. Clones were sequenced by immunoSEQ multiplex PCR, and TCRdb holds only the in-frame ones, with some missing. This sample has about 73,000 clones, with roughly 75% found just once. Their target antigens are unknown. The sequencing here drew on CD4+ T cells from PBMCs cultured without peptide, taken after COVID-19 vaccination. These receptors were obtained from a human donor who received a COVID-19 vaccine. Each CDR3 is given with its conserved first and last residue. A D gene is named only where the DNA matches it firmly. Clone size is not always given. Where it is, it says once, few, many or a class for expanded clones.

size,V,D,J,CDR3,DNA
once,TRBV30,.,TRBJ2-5,CAWSQQQETQYF,TGTGCCTGGAGTCAGCAGCAAGAGACCCAGTACTTC
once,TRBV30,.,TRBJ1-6,CAWSMVRVWGANSPLHF,TGTGCCTGGAGTATGGTGAGGGTATGGGGGGCGAATTCACCCCTCCACTTT
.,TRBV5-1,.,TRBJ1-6,CASSLAQTGTGNSPLHF,TGCGCCAGCAGCTTGGCGCAGACCGGGACGGGTAATTCACCCCTCCACTTT
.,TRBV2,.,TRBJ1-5,CASSDRGHSNQPQHF,TGTGCCAGCAGTGACAGGGGTCATAGCAATCAGCCCCAGCATTTT
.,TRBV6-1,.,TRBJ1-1,CASSELARRYLNTEAFF,TGTGCCAGCAGTGAATTGGCACGCCGGTACTTGAACACTGAAGCTTTCTTT
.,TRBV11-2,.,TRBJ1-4,CASSLDPRGFQGLGNQKLFF,TGTGCCAGCAGCTTAGATCCAAGGGGGTTCCAGGGTTTGGGTAATCAAAAACTGTTTTTT
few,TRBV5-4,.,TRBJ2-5,CASSLYRVGETQYF,TGTGCCAGCAGCTTGTACAGGGTGGGGGAGACCCAGTACTTC
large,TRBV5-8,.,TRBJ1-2,CASSLGRGRPNYGYTF,TGTGCCAGCAGCTTGGGCAGGGGTAGACCTAACTATGGCTACACCTTC
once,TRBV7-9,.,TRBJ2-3,CASSLRGGATDTQYF,TGTGCCAGCAGCCTAAGAGGGGGAGCCACAGATACGCAGTATTTT
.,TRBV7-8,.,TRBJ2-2,CASRREHTGELFF,TGTGCCAGCAGACGTGAACACACCGGGGAGCTGTTTTTT
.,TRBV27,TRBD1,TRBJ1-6,CASSRGQINSPLHF,TGTGCCAGCAGCCGGGGACAGATTAATTCACCCCTCCACTTT
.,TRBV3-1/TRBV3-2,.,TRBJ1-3,CASSQLGTPGNTIYF,TGTGCCAGCAGCCAGCTCGGGACACCGGGAAACACCATATATTTT
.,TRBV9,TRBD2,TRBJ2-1,CASSRTSGSYNEQFF,TGTGCCAGCAGCCGTACTAGCGGGAGCTACAATGAGCAGTTCTTC
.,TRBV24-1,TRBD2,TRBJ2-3,CATSASSSGGTDTQYF,TGTGCCACCAGTGCCTCCTCTAGCGGGGGGACAGATACGCAGTATTTT
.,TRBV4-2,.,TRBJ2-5,CASSQKGGGTTQETQYF,TGTGCCAGCAGCCAAAAAGGGGGGGGGACTACCCAAGAGACCCAGTACTTC
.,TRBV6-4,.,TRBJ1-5,CASSAIGTLNQPQHF,TGTGCCAGCAGTGCCATCGGGACACTCAATCAGCCCCAGCATTTT
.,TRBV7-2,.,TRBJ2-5,CASSFPSQETQYF,TGTGCCAGCAGCTTCCCATCTCAAGAGACCCAGTACTTC
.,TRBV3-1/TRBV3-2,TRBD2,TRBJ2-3,CASSEGLAITDTQYF,TGTGCCAGCAGCGAGGGACTAGCCATCACAGATACGCAGTATTTT
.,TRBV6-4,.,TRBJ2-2,CASSESSRGTGELFF,TGTGCCAGCAGTGAATCCTCACGAGGCACCGGGGAGCTGTTTTTT
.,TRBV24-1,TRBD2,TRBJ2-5,CATSDSGLAGGESQYF,TGTGCCACCAGTGATTCGGGACTAGCGGGGGGAGAGAGCCAGTACTTC
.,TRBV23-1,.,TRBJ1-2,CASSQSPDRYYGYTF,TGCGCCAGCAGTCAATCCCCGGACCGATACTATGGCTACACCTTC
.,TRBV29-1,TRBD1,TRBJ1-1,CSVATGLQGGPEAFF,TGCAGCGTTGCGACGGGGCTACAGGGGGGTCCTGAAGCTTTCTTT
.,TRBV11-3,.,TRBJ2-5,CASSLEGGKTQYF,TGTGCCAGCAGCTTAGAAGGGGGGAAGACCCAGTACTTC
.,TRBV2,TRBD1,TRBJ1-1,CASSIYPGQGSEAFF,TGTGCCAGCAGTATTTACCCGGGACAGGGATCTGAAGCTTTCTTT
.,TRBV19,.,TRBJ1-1,CASSQDREAFF,TGTGCCAGTAGCCAAGACAGGGAAGCTTTCTTT
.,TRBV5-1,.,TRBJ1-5,CASSLGVSGAGQPQHF,TGCGCCAGCAGCTTGGGGGTATCGGGGGCTGGCCAGCCCCAGCATTTT
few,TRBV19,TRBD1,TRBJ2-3,CASNQPGQGSDTQYF,TGTGCCAGTAACCAACCGGGACAGGGGTCAGATACGCAGTATTTT
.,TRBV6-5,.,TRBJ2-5,CASSYFRTQYF,TGTGCCAGCAGTTACTTCCGAACCCAGTACTTC
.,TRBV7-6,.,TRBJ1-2,CASSFTAHYGYTF,TGTGCCAGCAGCTTCACAGCTCACTATGGCTACACCTTC
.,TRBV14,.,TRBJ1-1,CASSQDGRRNTEAFF,TGTGCCAGCAGCCAAGATGGACGGAGGAACACTGAAGCTTTCTTT
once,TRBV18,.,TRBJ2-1,CASSLNIMNNEQFF,TGTGCCAGCTCACTCAATATAATGAACAATGAGCAGTTCTTC
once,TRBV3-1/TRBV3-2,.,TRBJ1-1,CASSQLAGGRTEAFF,TGTGCCAGCAGCCAACTGGCGGGGGGGCGCACTGAAGCTTTCTTT
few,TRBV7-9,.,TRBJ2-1,CASSPEPGVYNEQFF,TGTGCCAGCAGCCCTGAGCCTGGGGTCTACAATGAGCAGTTCTTC
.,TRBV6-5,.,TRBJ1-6,CASSYKGGDSPLHF,TGTGCCAGCAGCTACAAAGGGGGTGATTCACCCCTCCACTTT
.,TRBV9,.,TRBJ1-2,CASSVAGAAGGYTF,TGTGCCAGCAGCGTAGCGGGAGCCGCAGGTGGCTACACCTTC
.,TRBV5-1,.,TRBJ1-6,CASSPGQRNSPLHF,TGCGCCAGCAGTCCCGGACAGCGCAATTCACCCCTCCACTTT